This T cell receptor (beta chain) originates from a study of synovial regulatory T cells in juvenile arthritis. As for the study in general: One patient received methotrexate plus infliximab; one lacked treatment information.

Produced via immunoSEQ multiplex PCR; TCRdb's table is partial and in-frame only. The listing records 9,500 to 10,000 clones. Study observations and caveats: iaTreg TCR repertoires were largely private across patients and partially overlapped synovial Teff and blood CPL. Blood Treg cells that were inflammation-associated showed lower TCR diversity than other blood Treg cells.

Median age about 12 years (roughly 2.2-22.9); median disease duration about 7 years (0.2-19.1). This clone is deemed medium-sized by its frequency. Its specificity is not known. CDR3 length equals 13 residues. DNA is not recorded here. Per germline, CDR1 MNHEY and CDR2 SMNVEV (reference sequence). The sample was Treg cells from blood. Subset noted: remaining (HLA-DR-negative) circulating blood Treg cells. This TCR derives from a donor under 30 with juvenile idiopathic arthritis. This chain joins TRBV27 and TRBJ2-7; TCRdb picks TRBD2, but there is no DNA to check that call. CDR3 loop: CASIKITPYEQYF.